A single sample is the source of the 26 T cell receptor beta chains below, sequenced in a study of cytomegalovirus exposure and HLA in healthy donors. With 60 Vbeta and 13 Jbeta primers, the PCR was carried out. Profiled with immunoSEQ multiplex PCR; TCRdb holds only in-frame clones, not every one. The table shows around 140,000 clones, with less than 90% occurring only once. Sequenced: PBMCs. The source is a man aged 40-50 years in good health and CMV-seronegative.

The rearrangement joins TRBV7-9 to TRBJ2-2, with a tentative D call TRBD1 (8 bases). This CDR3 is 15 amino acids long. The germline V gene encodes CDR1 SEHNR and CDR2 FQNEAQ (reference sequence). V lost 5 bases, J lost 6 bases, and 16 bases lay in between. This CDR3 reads CASSGRTGRAGELFF. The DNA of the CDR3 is TGTGCCAGCAGCGGTCGGACAGGGAGGGCCGGGGAGCTGTTTTTT. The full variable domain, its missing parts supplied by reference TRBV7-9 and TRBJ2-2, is DTGVSQNPRHKITKRGQNVTFRCDPISEHNRLYWYRQTLGQGPEFLTYFQNEAQLEKSRLLSDRFSAERPKGSFSTLEIQRTEQGDSAMYLCASSGRTGRAGELFFGEGSRLTVL.

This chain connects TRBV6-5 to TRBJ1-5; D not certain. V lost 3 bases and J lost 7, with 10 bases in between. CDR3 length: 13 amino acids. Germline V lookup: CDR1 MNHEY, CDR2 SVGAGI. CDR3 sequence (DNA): TGTGCCAGCAGTTATCTCGGGGAGCAGCCCCAGCATTTT. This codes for CASSYLGEQPQHF.

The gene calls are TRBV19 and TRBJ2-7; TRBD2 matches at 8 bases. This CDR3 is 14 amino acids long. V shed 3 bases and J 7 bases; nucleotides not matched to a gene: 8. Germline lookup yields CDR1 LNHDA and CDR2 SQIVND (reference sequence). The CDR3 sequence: CASSMRTGGPEQYF. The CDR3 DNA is TGTGCCAGTAGTATGAGGACGGGAGGGCCAGAGCAGTACTTC. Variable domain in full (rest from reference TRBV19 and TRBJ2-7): DGGITQSPKYLFRKEGQNVTLSCEQNLNHDAMYWYRQDPGQGLRLIYYSQIVNDFQKGDIAEGYSVSREKKESFPLTVTSAQKNPTAFYLCASSMRTGGPEQYFGPGTRLTVT.

CDR3 residues: CASSSTSHEQFF. DNA for the CDR3: TGTGCCAGCAGCTCGACTAGCCATGAGCAGTTCTTC. The rearrangement joins TRBV7-2 to TRBJ2-1; TRBD2 matches 7 bases. With 4 bases clipped from V and 8 bases from J, the junction kept 2 bases outside the gene matches. Germline CDR1 is SGHTA and CDR2 is FQGNSA. This CDR3 is built from 12 residues.

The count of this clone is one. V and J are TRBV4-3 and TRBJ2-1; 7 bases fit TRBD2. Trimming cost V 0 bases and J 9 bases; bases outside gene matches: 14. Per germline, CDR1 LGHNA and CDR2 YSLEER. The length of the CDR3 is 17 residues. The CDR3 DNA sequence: TGCGCCAGCAGCCAAGATTGGGAGGGGATAATATCGAGTGAGCAGTTCTTC. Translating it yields CASSQDWEGIISSEQFF.

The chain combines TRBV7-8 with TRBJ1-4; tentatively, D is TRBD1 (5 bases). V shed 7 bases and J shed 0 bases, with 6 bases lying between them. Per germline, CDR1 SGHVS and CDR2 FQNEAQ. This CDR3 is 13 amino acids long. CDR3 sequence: CASTRATNEKLFF. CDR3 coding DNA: TGTGCCAGCACCAGGGCAACTAATGAAAAACTGTTTTTT.

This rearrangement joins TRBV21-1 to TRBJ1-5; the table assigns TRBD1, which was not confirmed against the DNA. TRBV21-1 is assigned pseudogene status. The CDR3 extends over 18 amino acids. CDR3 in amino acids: CASSKGRDRAYSNQPQHF. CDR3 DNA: TGTGCCAGCAGCAAAGGCCGGGACAGGGCTTATAGCAATCAGCCCCAGCATTTT.

In DNA, the CDR3 is TGTGCCAGTAGTATCGGGACTAGCGGGAGAGTAGGGTACAATGAGCAGTTCTTC. Its protein is CASSIGTSGRVGYNEQFF. The chain has TRBV19 and TRBJ2-1; 14 positions match TRBD2. Looked up from germline, CDR1 is LNHDA and CDR2 is SQIVND (reference sequence). This CDR3 contains 18 residues. V lost 3 bases and J lost 4; bases outside the gene matches: 8.

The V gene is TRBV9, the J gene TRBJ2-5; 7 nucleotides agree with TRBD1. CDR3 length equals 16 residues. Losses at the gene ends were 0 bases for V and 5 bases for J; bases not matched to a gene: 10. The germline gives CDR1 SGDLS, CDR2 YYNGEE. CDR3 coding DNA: TGTGCCAGCAGCGTAGAGGGACAGCAAATAGGGGAGACCCAGTACTTC. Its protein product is CASSVEGQQIGETQYF.

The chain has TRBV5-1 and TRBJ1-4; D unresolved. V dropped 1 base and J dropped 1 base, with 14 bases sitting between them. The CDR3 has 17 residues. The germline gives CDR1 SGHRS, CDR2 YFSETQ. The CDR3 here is CASSLTVSRGTNEKLFF. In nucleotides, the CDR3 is TGCGCCAGCAGCTTGACGGTATCTCGAGGAACTAATGAAAAACTGTTTTTT.

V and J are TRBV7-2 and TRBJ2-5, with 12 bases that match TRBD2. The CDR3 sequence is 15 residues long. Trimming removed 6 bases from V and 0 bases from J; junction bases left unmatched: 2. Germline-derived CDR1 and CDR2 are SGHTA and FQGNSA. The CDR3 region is CASRRTSGNQETQYF. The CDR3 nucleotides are TGTGCCAGCAGACGGACTAGCGGGAACCAAGAGACCCAGTACTTC.

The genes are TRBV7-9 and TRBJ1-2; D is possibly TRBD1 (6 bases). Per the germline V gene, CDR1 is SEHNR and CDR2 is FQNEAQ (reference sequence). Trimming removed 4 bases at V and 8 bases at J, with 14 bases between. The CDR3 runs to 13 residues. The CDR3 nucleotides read TGTGCCAGCAGCTCCACATACAGGGACGGCTACACCTTC. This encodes CASSSTYRDGYTF.

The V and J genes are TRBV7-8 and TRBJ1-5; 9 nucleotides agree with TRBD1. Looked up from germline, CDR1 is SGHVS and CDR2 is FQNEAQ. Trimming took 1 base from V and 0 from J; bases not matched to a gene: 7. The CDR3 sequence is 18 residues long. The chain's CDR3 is CASSLGTGELYSNQPQHF. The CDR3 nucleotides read TGTGCCAGCAGCTTAGGGACAGGGGAACTCTATAGCAATCAGCCCCAGCATTTT.

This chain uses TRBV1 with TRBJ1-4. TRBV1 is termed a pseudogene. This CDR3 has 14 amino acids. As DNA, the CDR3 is TGCACCATTGGGAGGGGAGCGACTAATGAAAAACTGTTTTTT. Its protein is CTIGRGATNEKLFF.

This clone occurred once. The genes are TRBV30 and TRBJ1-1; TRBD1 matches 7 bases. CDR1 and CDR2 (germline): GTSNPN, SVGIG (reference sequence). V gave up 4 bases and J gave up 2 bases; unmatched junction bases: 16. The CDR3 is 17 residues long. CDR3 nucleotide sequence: TGTGCCTGGACCAAAAGGGCCACAGGGGACCTCAACACTGAAGCTTTCTTT. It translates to CAWTKRATGDLNTEAFF.

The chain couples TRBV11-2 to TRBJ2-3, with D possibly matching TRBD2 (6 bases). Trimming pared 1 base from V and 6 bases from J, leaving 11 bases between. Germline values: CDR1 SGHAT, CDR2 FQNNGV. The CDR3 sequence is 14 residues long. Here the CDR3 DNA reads TGTGCCAGCAGCTTAGTGGGACTTTTGGATACGCAGTATTTT. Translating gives CASSLVGLLDTQYF.

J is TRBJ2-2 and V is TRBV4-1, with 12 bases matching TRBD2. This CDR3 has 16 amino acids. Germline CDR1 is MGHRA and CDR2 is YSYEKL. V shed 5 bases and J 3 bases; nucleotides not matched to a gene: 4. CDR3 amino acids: CASSNRLAGDTGELFF. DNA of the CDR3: TGCGCCAGCAGCAACCGACTAGCGGGGGACACCGGGGAGCTGTTTTTT.

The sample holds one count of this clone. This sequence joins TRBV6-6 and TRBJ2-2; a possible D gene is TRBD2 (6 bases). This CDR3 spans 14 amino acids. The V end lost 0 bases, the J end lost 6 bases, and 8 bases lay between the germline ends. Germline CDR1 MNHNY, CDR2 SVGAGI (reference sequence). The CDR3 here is CASSYSGGSGELFF. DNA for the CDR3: TGTGCCAGCAGTTACTCGGGGGGATCCGGGGAGCTGTTTTTT.

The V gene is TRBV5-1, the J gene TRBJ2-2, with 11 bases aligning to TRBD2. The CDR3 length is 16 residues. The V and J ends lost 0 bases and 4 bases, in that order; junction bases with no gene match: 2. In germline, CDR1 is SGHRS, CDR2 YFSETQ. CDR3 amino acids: CASSLASGRSTGELFF. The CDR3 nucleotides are TGCGCCAGCAGCTTGGCTAGCGGGAGGTCCACCGGGGAGCTGTTTTTT.

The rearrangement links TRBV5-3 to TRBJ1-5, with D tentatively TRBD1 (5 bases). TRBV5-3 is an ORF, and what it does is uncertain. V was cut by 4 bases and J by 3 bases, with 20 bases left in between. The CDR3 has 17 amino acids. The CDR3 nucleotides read TGTGCCAGAAGCCCCTTGGGGCAGGCTAAACACAATCAGCCCCAGCATTTT. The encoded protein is CARSPLGQAKHNQPQHF.

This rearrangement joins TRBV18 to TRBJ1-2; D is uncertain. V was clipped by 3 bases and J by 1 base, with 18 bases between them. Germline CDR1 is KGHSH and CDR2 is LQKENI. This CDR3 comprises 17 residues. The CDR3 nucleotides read TGTGCCAGCTCACCTACTTTCCAGGCAGAACTTAACTATGGCTACACCTTC. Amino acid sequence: CASSPTFQAELNYGYTF.

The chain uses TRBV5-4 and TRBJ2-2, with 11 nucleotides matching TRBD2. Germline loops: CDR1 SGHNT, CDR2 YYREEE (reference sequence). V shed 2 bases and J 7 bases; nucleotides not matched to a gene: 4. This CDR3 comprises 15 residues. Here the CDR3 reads CASSFTSGSSGELFF. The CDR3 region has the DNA TGTGCCAGCAGCTTTACTAGCGGGAGTAGCGGGGAGCTGTTTTTT.

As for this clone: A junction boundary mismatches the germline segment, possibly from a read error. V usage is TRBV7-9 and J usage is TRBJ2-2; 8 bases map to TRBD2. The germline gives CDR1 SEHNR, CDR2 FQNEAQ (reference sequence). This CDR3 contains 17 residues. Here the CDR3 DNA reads TGTTCCAGCAGCTCCTCGCGGGGGGAGAGGGTCACCGGGGAGCTGTTTTTT. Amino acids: CSSSSSRGERVTGELFF.

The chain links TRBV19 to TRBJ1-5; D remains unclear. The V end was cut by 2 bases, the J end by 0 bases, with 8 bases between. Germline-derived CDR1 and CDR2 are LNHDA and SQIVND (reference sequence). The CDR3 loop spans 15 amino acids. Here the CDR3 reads CASSITEYSNQPQHF. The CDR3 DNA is TGTGCCAGTAGTATAACAGAGTATAGCAATCAGCCCCAGCATTTT.

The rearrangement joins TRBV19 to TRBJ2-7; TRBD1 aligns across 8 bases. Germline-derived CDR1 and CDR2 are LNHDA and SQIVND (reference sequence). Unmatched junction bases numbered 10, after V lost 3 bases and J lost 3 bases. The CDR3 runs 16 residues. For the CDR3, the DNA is TGTGCCAGTAGTATGGGGGACAGGACGAGAGGCTACGAGCAGTACTTC. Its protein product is CASSMGDRTRGYEQYF.

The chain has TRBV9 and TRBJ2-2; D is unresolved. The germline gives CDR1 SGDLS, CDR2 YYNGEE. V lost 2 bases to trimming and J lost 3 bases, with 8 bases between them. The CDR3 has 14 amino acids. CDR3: CASSVVSYTGELFF. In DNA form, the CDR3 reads TGTGCCAGCAGCGTTGTGAGTTACACCGGGGAGCTGTTTTTT. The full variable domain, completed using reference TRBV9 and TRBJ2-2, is DSGVTQTPKHLITATGQRVTLRCSPRSGDLSVYWYQQSLDQGLQFLIQYYNGEERAKGNILERFSAQQFPDLHSELNLSSLELGDSALYFCASSVVSYTGELFFGEGSRLTVL.